These 27 T cell receptor beta chains originate from one sample sequenced in a study of shared clonotypes between healthy human individuals (dated by TCRdb to 2020 to 2022). The library was built by means of the immunoSEQ multiplex PCR assay. The table comes from immuneACCESS by way of TCRdb, which keeps in-frame sequences with V and J called. Part of the clones is missing from these tables; in studies checked, under half for an unresolved V gene and the rest for unknown reasons. The sample includes about 1.1 million clones, with approximately 80% observed a single time. The top ten clonotypes cover roughly 0.57% of the sample. Sequencing used memory CD4+ T cells from PBMCs. Taken with the paper, the label for cell subset or site translates to: CD45RA-negative fraction. Receptor source: a man aged 18 to 29 in good health. Some clones in this sample may be carry-over from other donors' samples.

The J gene is TRBJ2-3, the V gene TRBV9, with TRBD2 matching over 9 bases. The J segment lost 6 bases and the V segment lost 3 bases, leaving 8 bases of the junction unmatched. CDR1 and CDR2 (germline): SGDLS, YYNGEE. There are 15 residues in the CDR3. CDR3 in amino acids: CASSAVAGGQDTQYF. CDR3 nucleotides: TGTGCCAGCAGCGCCGTGGCGGGAGGGCAGGATACGCAGTATTTT.

The rearrangement links TRBV5-1 to TRBJ2-5; possible D gene TRBD1, 6 bases. Gene TRBJ2-7 matches the end of the DNA better, so the J call may be wrong. CDR1 SGHRS and CDR2 YFSETQ come from the germline V gene. The CDR3 totals 15 residues. CDR3 nucleotides: TGCGCCAGCAGCCAAGATCAGGGGTTGTCCTACGAGCAGTACTTC. This encodes CASSQDQGLSYEQYF.

The gene calls are TRBV9 and TRBJ2-5; tentative D call: TRBD2 (5 bases). The ends were cut back, 3 bases at V and 5 bases at J, with 17 bases in the middle. The CDR3 totals 15 residues. CDR1 and CDR2 from the germline V gene are SGDLS and YYNGEE. This chain's CDR3 is CASSGSLGVQETQYF. The CDR3 DNA reads TGTGCCAGCAGCGGATCTTTGGGAGTACAGGAGACCCAGTACTTC.

This sequence joins TRBV6-5 and TRBJ1-1; D possibly corresponds to TRBD1 (5 bases). The CDR3 totals 14 residues. V lost 8 bases to trimming and J lost 4 bases, with 17 bases between them. The germline gives CDR1 MNHEY, CDR2 SVGAGI. In DNA form, the CDR3 reads TGTGCCAGCCGTAAGGCGGGGGAGTTCACTGAAGCTTTCTTT. Its translation is CASRKAGEFTEAFF.

The chain links TRBV5-4 to TRBJ2-7, with TRBD2 matching over 7 bases. The CDR3 length is 15 residues. CDR1 and CDR2 (germline): SGHNT, YYREEE (reference sequence). J was trimmed by 2 bases and V by 3 bases; bases with no gene match: 8. CDR3 region: CASSSPKRGTYEQYF. In DNA, the CDR3 is TGTGCCAGCAGCTCCCCCAAGCGGGGAACCTACGAGCAGTACTTC.

Only one count was recorded for this clone. The rearrangement joins TRBV5-1 to TRBJ2-3; perhaps TRBD1 as D (5 bases). CDR1 is SGHRS and CDR2 is YFSETQ in the germline V gene. The CDR3 extends over 14 amino acids. V was shortened by 4 bases and J by 1 base, with 10 bases between the two germline ends. The CDR3 loop reads CASSIGAGTDTQYF. The CDR3 nucleotides are TGCGCCAGCAGCATTGGGGCGGGCACAGATACGCAGTATTTT.

As concerns this clone: One base separates it from a far larger clone, so it is likely a read error. Other DNA sequences in this sample translate to the same CDR3. The chain employs TRBV4-1 and TRBJ2-3; TRBD2 agrees at 9 bases. V trimming: 3 bases; J trimming: 3 bases; junction bases outside the gene matches: 10. CDR1 is MGHRA, CDR2 YSYEKL, per germline. There are 17 residues in the CDR3. CDR3 sequence reads: CASSQVLVREGTDTQYF. In nucleotides, the CDR3 is TGCGCCAGCAGCCAGGTGCTTGTGCGGGAGGGAACAGATACGCAGTATTTT.

To note about this clone: Additional DNA sequences in this sample encode the identical CDR3. The rearrangement links TRBV9 to TRBJ2-2, with unresolved D. The germline gives CDR1 SGDLS, CDR2 YYNGEE. The CDR3 spans 12 residues. V lost 2 bases, J lost 3 bases, and 2 bases lay in between. In DNA form, the CDR3 reads TGTGCCAGCAGCGTTGACACCGGGGAGCTGTTTTTT. This encodes CASSVDTGELFF.

This clone has more than one count but fewer than ten. The chain links TRBV28 to TRBJ2-1, with TRBD2 identical over 12 bases. The CDR3 runs to 13 residues. Germline CDR1 is MDHEN and CDR2 is SYDVKM. V lost 8 bases to trimming and J lost 15 bases; unmatched junction nucleotides: 11. The CDR3 bases are TGTGCCAGCGCCCTAGGACTAGCGGGATTTGGGTTCTTC. It is translated as CASALGLAGFGFF.

CDR3 residues: CASSALSRDTGELFF. Written as DNA, the CDR3 is TGTGCCAGCAGCGCCCTGTCGAGGGACACCGGGGAGCTGTTTTTT. V usage is TRBV9 and J usage is TRBJ2-2; perhaps TRBD2 as D (5 bases). Germline CDR1 is SGDLS and CDR2 is YYNGEE. The CDR3 runs to 15 residues. V lost 3 bases, J lost 3 bases, and 12 bases lay in between.

CDR3 loop: CASSPRGARDTQYF. The DNA of the CDR3 is TGTGCCAGCAGCCCCCGAGGAGCGAGGGATACGCAGTATTTT. The chain uses TRBV7-2 and TRBJ2-3; D uncertain. Deletions cut 5 bases from V and 6 bases from J, with 15 bases between. CDR1 and CDR2 (germline): SGHTA, FQGNSA. CDR3 length equals 14 residues. The full variable domain, completed using reference TRBV7-2 and TRBJ2-3, is GAGVSQSPSNKVTEKGKDVELRCDPISGHTALYWYRQSLGQGLEFLIYFQGNSAPDKSGLPSDRFSAERTGGSVSTLTIQRTQQEDSAVYLCASSPRGARDTQYFGPGTRLTVL.

The chain joins TRBV30 to TRBJ2-1; 15 bases align to TRBD2. The CDR3 covers 16 residues. CDR1 GTSNPN and CDR2 SVGIG come from the germline V gene (reference sequence). The V segment lost 3 bases and the J segment 7 bases; nucleotides outside the gene matches: 7. DNA for the CDR3: TGTGCCTGGAGCTCTCCCGGGACTAGCGGGAGGAATGAGCAGTTCTTC. Translated, it gives CAWSSPGTSGRNEQFF.

This clone was observed once. The CDR3 sequence: CASSKGGRGQPQHF. In DNA form, the CDR3 reads TGTGCCAGCAGCAAAGGGGGGAGAGGACAGCCCCAGCATTTT. The rearrangement joins TRBV7-8 to TRBJ1-5, with a tentative D call TRBD1 (6 bases). Trimming took off 5 bases at V and 7 bases at J, with 15 bases between the two ends. The CDR3 covers 14 residues. Germline assignment: CDR1 SGHVS and CDR2 FQNEAQ.

The J gene is TRBJ2-5, the V gene TRBV2; 11 bases fit TRBD2. Germline assignment: CDR1 SNHLY and CDR2 FYNNEI. Trimming took 6 bases from V and 5 from J; bases not matched to a gene: 8. The CDR3 is made up of 15 amino acids. CDR3 DNA sequence: TGTGCCAGCAGGAGATGGATAGCGGGAGGGGAGACCCAGTACTTC. It translates to CASRRWIAGGETQYF.

A few counts support this clone. J is TRBJ2-3 and V is TRBV5-4, with TRBD1 matching over 9 bases. Germline CDR1 is SGHNT and CDR2 is YYREEE (reference sequence). The CDR3 is 13 residues long. V lost 4 bases to trimming and J lost 3 bases; unmatched junction nucleotides: 0. The CDR3 DNA reads as TGTGCCAGCAGCGGACAGGGGACAGATACGCAGTATTTT. Protein sequence: CASSGQGTDTQYF.

The chain carries TRBV7-9 and TRBJ2-1; no reliable D call. There are 14 residues in the CDR3. The V end lost 4 bases, the J end lost 0 bases, and 7 bases lay between the germline ends. Looked up from germline, CDR1 is SEHNR and CDR2 is FQNEAQ (reference sequence). CDR3 DNA: TGTGCCAGCAGCTCCGCCTTCTCCTACAATGAGCAGTTCTTC. Translating gives CASSSAFSYNEQFF.

Details on this clone: This is likely an artifact of a read error, given a far larger clone one base away. J is TRBJ1-4 and V is TRBV27, with D maybe TRBD1 (6 bases). The length of the CDR3 is 17 residues. The V gene's germline CDR1 is MNHEY and CDR2 SMNVEV (reference sequence). V was trimmed by 4 bases and J by 2 bases, leaving 17 bases between them. CDR3 residues: CASSSARGARTNEKLFF. CDR3 coding DNA: TGTGCCAGCAGTTCTGCTCGGGGGGCGCGGACTAATGAAAAACTGTTTTTT. Together with reference TRBV27 and TRBJ1-4, the CDR3 gives the full variable domain: EAQVTQNPRYLITVTGKKLTVTCSQNMNHEYMSWYRQDPGLGLRQIYYSMNVEVTDKGDVPEGYKVSRKEKRNFPLILESPSPNQTSLYFCASSSARGARTNEKLFFGSGTQLSVL.

The chain links TRBV6-1 to TRBJ1-5, with D perhaps matching TRBD1 (5 bases). Trimming left V 11 bases short and J 9 bases short, with 20 bases between. The germline gives CDR1 MNHNS, CDR2 SASEGT. This CDR3 has 13 residues. CDR3 sequence: CAAVTGEVRPQHF. The CDR3 DNA sequence: TGTGCCGCGGTCACAGGTGAAGTAAGGCCCCAGCATTTT.

Notes on this clone: The same CDR3 is also encoded by other DNA sequences in this sample. The V gene is TRBV20-1, the J gene TRBJ2-1, with D uncertain. Trimming removed 3 bases at V and 4 bases at J, with 4 bases between. This CDR3 has 11 amino acids. Germline V gene sequence: CDR1 DFQATT, CDR2 SNEGSKA (reference sequence). In DNA form, the CDR3 reads TGCAGTGCTAGTACTTACAATGAGCAGTTCTTC. Protein product: CSASTYNEQFF.

V is TRBV6-5 and J is TRBJ1-1; D perhaps matches TRBD1 (6 bases). Per the germline V gene, CDR1 is MNHEY and CDR2 is SVGAGI. The CDR3 covers 14 residues. V lost 6 bases to trimming and J lost 2 bases, with 13 bases between them. Written as DNA, the CDR3 is TGTGCCAGCAGCCGGAGACAGGCAAACACTGAAGCTTTCTTT. It specifies CASSRRQANTEAFF.

This chain connects TRBV9 to TRBJ2-3, with no clear D. Looked up from germline, CDR1 is SGDLS and CDR2 is YYNGEE. The CDR3 has 14 residues. Trimming removed 3 bases from V and 6 bases from J, with 14 bases in between. This CDR3 is CASSARPPSDTQYF. DNA of the CDR3: TGTGCCAGCAGCGCCCGGCCCCCATCGGATACGCAGTATTTT.

Here the CDR3 DNA reads TGTGCCAGCTCACCTGCAGCGGGACAGTCCTACGAGCAGTACTTC. It codes for CASSPAAGQSYEQYF. The chain combines TRBV18 with TRBJ2-7; D may correspond to TRBD1 or TRBD2 (7 bases each). V shed 3 bases and J shed 1 base, with 13 bases lying between them. The CDR3 runs to 15 residues. CDR1 KGHSH and CDR2 LQKENI come from the germline V gene.

This chain joins TRBV6-5 and TRBJ2-3, with D perhaps matching TRBD1 or TRBD2 (5 bases each). Per the germline V gene, CDR1 is MNHEY and CDR2 is SVGAGI. V dropped 5 bases and J dropped 11 bases, with 17 bases sitting between them. The CDR3 length is 13 residues. For the CDR3, the DNA is TGTGCCAGCAGTAAGACCGGGGACGGAGGGCAGTATTTT. It translates to CASSKTGDGGQYF.

This clone turned up a few times. The chain has TRBV28 and TRBJ2-5, with D possibly being TRBD2 (6 bases). V shed 3 bases and J shed 0 bases, with 17 bases lying between them. CDR1 and CDR2 (germline): MDHEN, SYDVKM. The CDR3 loop spans 17 amino acids. The CDR3 spells CASSLLGRGGDQETQYF. For the CDR3, the DNA is TGTGCCAGCAGTTTGTTGGGTCGCGGAGGGGACCAAGAGACCCAGTACTTC.

The chain has TRBV2 and TRBJ2-7, with a possible D match to TRBD1 (5 bases). Deletions cut 7 bases from V and 0 bases from J, with 13 bases between. The germline V gene has CDR1 SNHLY and CDR2 FYNNEI. The CDR3 is made up of 14 amino acids. The CDR3 nucleotides read TGTGCCAGCATGTTGACAGCAACCTCCTACGAGCAGTACTTC. Its protein product is CASMLTATSYEQYF.

The CDR3 DNA follows: TGTGCCAGCAGCTTAGTAGCGGGAGCTACCTACGAGCAGTACTTC. Its translation is CASSLVAGATYEQYF. This sequence joins TRBV5-5 and TRBJ2-5; 9 nucleotides agree with TRBD2. With the DNA end fitting TRBJ2-7 better, the J assignment may be wrong. Germline V CDR1 and CDR2: SGHKS, YYEKEE (reference sequence). This CDR3 has 15 residues.

This clone was picked up a small number of times. The rearrangement links TRBV9 to TRBJ2-1, with TRBD2 matching over 8 bases. This CDR3 has 18 amino acids. J gave up 2 bases and V 5 bases, and 15 bases lay outside the gene matches. Germline V lookup: CDR1 SGDLS, CDR2 YYNGEE. The CDR3 nucleotides are TGTGCCAGCAGTGCTGGGACGGGACTAGACGGGGCCTACAATGAGCAGTTCTTC. This encodes CASSAGTGLDGAYNEQFF.